Each of the 2 T cell receptor beta chains below was sequenced from the same sample in a study of a mutant IDH1 vaccine in newly diagnosed glioma. Time point noted: baseline, week 1 (first vaccination visit). Treatment in this sample: pre-vaccination baseline after standard-of-care therapy. This table comes from immunoSEQ multiplex PCR, and its TCRdb copy is limited to in-frame clones, with some not included. Of tens of thousands of clones listed, 80% to 90% were seen once; the top ten hold approximately 2.6%. Sequencing was performed on PBMCs, taken from a glioma patient treated with radiotherapy, temozolomide or both. These TCRs come from a man aged 25 to 40 with glioma.

The V gene is TRBV15, the J gene TRBJ1-3, with D uncertain. With 0 bases removed from V and 0 bases from J, the gap between germline ends came to 9 bases. CDR1 is LNHNV and CDR2 is YYDKDF in the germline V gene (reference sequence). This CDR3 is built from 16 residues. CDR3 protein: CATSRDFGLSGNTIYF. The CDR3 DNA reads as TGTGCCACCAGCAGAGATTTCGGCCTCTCTGGAAACACCATATATTTT.

The chain couples TRBV5-1 to TRBJ2-1; 7 bases are a match to TRBD1. The ends lost 4 bases at V and 4 bases at J; junction bases unmatched: 8. CDR3 length: 15 residues. The germline CDR1 and CDR2 sequences are SGHRS and YFSETQ. CDR3 bases: TGCGCCAGCAGCCTCAAAAGGGACAGTTACAATGAGCAGTTCTTC. Its translation: CASSLKRDSYNEQFF.